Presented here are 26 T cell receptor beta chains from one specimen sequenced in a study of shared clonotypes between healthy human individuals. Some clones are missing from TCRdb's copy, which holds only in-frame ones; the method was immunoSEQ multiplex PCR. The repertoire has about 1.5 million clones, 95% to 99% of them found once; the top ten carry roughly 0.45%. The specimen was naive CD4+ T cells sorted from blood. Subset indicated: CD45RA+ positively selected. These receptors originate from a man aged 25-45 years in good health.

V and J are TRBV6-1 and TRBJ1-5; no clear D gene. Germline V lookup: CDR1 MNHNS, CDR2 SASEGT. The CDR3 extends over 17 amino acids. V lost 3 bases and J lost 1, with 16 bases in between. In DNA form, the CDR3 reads TGTGCCAGCAGTGACCCGAGGAGAGGAGTGAGCAATCAGCCCCAGCATTTT. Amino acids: CASSDPRRGVSNQPQHF.

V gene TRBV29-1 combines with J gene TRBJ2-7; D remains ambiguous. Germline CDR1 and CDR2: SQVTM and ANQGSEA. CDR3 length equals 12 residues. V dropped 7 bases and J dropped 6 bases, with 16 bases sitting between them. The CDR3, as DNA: TGCAGCGGGCGCCCTTCCGAGTTCGAGCAGTACTTC. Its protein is CSGRPSEFEQYF.

The CDR3 reads CASSDRVAGELFF. CDR3 bases: TGTGCCAGCAGTGACAGGGTCGCCGGGGAGCTGTTTTTT. The chain uses TRBV5-4 and TRBJ2-2, with 7 bases identical to TRBD1. The CDR3 is 13 residues long. The junction had 4 bases not matched to a gene; V was cut back by 5 bases and J by 6 bases. Per the germline V gene, CDR1 is SGHNT and CDR2 is YYREEE (reference sequence).

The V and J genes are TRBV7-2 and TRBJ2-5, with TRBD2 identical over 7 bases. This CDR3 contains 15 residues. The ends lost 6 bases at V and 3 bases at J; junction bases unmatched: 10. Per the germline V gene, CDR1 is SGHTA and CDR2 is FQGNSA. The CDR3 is CASSFSAAGEETQYF. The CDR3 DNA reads TGTGCCAGCAGTTTCTCAGCGGCGGGAGAAGAGACCCAGTACTTC.

The CDR3 DNA reads TGTGCCAGCTCACCGTTATCTGTGGGGTATAGCAATCAGCCCCAGCATTTT. The encoded protein is CASSPLSVGYSNQPQHF. This chain connects TRBV18 to TRBJ1-5; D is ambiguous. Trimming left V 3 bases short and J 0 bases short, with 15 bases between. CDR3 length: 17 amino acids. Germline lookup yields CDR1 KGHSH and CDR2 LQKENI.

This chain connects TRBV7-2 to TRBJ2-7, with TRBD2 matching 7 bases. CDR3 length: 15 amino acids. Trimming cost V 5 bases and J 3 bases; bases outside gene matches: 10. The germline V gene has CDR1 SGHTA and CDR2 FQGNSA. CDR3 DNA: TGTGCCAGCAGCCCAGGGCGGGGGAGGGTCTACGAGCAGTACTTC. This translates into CASSPGRGRVYEQYF.

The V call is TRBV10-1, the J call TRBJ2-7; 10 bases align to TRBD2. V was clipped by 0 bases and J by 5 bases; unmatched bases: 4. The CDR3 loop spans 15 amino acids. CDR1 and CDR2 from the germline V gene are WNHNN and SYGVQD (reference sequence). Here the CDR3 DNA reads TGCGCCAGCAGTGAGTCAGGTCTAGCGGGAGACGAGCAGTACTTC. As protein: CASSESGLAGDEQYF.

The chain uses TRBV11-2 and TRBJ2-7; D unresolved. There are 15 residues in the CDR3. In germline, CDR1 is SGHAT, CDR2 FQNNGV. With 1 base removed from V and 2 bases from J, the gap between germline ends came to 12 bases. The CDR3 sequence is CASSLVSTPAYEQYF. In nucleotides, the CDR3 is TGTGCCAGCAGCTTAGTCTCAACCCCGGCCTACGAGCAGTACTTC.

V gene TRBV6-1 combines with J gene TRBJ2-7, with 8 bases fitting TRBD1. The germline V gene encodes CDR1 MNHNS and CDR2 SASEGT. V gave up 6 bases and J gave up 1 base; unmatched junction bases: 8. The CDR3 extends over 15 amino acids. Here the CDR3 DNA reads TGTGCCAGCAGGACCGACAGGGGCCTTTCCTACGAGCAGTACTTC. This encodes CASRTDRGLSYEQYF.

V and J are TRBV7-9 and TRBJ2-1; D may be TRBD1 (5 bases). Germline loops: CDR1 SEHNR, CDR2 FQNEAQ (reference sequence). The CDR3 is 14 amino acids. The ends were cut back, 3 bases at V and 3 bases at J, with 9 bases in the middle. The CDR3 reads CASSFERGYNEQFF. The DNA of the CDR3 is TGTGCCAGCAGCTTCGAAAGGGGCTACAATGAGCAGTTCTTC.

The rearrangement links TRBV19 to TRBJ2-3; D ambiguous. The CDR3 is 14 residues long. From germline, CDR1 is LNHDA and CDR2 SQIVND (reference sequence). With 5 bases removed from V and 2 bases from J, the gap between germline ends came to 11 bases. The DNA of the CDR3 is TGTGCCAGTAGTTTTAGAGCTTCCACAGATACGCAGTATTTT. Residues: CASSFRASTDTQYF.

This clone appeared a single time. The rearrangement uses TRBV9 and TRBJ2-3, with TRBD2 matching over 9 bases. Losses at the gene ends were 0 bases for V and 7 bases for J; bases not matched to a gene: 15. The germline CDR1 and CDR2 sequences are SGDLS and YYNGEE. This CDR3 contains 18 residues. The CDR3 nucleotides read TGTGCCAGCAGCGTAGGCAGCGGAGGGGGGCTAGCGGGGAATACGCAGTATTTT. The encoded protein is CASSVGSGGGLAGNTQYF.

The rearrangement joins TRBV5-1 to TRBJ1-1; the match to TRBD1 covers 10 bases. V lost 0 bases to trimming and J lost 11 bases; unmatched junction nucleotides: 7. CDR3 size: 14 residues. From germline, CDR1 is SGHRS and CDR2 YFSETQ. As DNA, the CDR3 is TGCGCCAGCAGCTTGGAACCGAGACAGGGGGCGGCTTTCTTT. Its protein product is CASSLEPRQGAAFF.

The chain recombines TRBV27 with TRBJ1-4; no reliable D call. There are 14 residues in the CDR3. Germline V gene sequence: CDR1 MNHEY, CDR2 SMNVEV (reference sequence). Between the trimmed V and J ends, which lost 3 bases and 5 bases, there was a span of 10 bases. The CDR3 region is CASSFDSRNEKLFF. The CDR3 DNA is TGTGCCAGCAGTTTCGATAGCAGGAATGAAAAACTGTTTTTT.

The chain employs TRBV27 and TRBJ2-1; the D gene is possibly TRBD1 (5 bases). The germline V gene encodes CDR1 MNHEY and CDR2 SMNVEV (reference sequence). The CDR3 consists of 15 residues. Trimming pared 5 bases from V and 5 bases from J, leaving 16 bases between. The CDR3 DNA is TGTGCCAGCAGTAGGGGCAGGGCCCACGACAATGAGCAGTTCTTC. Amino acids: CASSRGRAHDNEQFF.

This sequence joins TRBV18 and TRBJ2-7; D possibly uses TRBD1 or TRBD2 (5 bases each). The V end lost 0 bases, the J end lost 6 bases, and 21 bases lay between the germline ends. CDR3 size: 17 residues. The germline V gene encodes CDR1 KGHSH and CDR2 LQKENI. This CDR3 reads CASSPPPWRGAGGEQYF. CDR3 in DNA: TGTGCCAGCTCACCACCCCCCTGGCGAGGGGCGGGTGGCGAGCAGTACTTC.

The CDR3 reads CASSPLPRQGGIAKNIQYF. The CDR3 coding sequence is TGTGCCAGCTCACCCCTCCCCCGCCAGGGGGGGATAGCCAAAAACATTCAGTACTTC. The gene calls are TRBV18 and TRBJ2-4, with D possibly being TRBD1 or TRBD2 (7 bases each). Germline CDR1 and CDR2: KGHSH and LQKENI. This CDR3 spans 19 amino acids. Trimming cost V 3 bases and J 0 bases, with 21 bases left between them.

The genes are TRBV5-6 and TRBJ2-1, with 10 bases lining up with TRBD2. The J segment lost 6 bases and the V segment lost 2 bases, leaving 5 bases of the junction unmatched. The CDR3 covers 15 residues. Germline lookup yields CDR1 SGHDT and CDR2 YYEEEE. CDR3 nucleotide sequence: TGTGCCAGCAGCTTTCGGGTAGCGGGGGGCAATGAGCAGTTCTTC. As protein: CASSFRVAGGNEQFF.

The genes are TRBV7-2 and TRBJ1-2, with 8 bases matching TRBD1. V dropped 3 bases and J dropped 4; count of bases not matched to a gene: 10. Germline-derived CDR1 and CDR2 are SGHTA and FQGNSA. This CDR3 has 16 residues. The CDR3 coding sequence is TGTGCCAGCAGCTTGGACTCAGGGGGCGTAGGCTATGGCTACACCTTC. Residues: CASSLDSGGVGYGYTF.

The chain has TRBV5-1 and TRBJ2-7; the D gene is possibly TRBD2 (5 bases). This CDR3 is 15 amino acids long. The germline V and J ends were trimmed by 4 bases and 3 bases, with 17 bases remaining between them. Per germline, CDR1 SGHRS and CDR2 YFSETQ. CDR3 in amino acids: CASSIGGRASYEQYF. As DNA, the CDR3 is TGCGCCAGCAGCATTGGCGGGCGGGCGAGCTACGAGCAGTACTTC.

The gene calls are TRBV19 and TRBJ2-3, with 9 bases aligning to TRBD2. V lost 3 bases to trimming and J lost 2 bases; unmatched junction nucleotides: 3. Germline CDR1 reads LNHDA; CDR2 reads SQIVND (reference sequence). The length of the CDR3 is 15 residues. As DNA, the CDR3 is TGTGCCAGTAGTATTAGCGGGAGTCTCACAGATACGCAGTATTTT. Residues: CASSISGSLTDTQYF.

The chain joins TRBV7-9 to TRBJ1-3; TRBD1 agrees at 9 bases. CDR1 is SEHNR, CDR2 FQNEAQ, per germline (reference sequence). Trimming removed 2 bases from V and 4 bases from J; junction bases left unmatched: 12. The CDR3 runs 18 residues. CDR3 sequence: CASSLWLGTGRSGNTIYF. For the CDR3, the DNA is TGTGCCAGCAGCTTATGGCTCGGGACAGGGCGTTCAGGAAACACCATATATTTT.

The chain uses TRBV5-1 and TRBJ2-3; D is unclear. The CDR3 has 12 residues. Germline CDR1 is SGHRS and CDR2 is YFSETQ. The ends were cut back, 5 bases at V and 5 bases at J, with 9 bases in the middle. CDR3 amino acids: CASRIDKDTQYF. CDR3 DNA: TGCGCCAGCAGAATTGACAAAGATACGCAGTATTTT. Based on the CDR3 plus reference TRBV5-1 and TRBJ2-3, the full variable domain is KAGVTQTPRYLIKTRGQQVTLSCSPISGHRSVSWYQQTPGQGLQFLFEYFSETQRNKGNFPGRFSGRQFSNSRSEMNVSTLELGDSALYLCASRIDKDTQYFGPGTRLTVL.

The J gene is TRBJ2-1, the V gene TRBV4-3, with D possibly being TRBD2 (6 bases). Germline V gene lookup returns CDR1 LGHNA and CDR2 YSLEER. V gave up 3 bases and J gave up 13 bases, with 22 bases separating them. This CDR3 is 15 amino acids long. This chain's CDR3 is CASSQDSAGYAGQFF. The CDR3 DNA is TGCGCCAGCAGCCAGGACTCAGCGGGCTACGCCGGTCAGTTCTTC.

The DNA for the CDR3 is TGTGCCAGCAGTTTAGCAGGGGGCGGTCCGCGGACCCAGTACTTC. This translates into CASSLAGGGPRTQYF. This chain uses TRBV27 with TRBJ2-5, with 8 bases matching TRBD1. This CDR3 is 15 amino acids long. V dropped 2 bases and J dropped 7; count of bases not matched to a gene: 9. Germline assignment: CDR1 MNHEY and CDR2 SMNVEV (reference sequence).

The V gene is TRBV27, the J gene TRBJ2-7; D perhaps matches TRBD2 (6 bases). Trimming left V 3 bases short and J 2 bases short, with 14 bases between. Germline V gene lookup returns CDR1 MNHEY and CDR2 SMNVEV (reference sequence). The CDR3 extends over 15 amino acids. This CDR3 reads CASSFGGTLPYEQYF. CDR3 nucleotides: TGTGCCAGCAGTTTCGGGGGAACTTTACCCTACGAGCAGTACTTC.